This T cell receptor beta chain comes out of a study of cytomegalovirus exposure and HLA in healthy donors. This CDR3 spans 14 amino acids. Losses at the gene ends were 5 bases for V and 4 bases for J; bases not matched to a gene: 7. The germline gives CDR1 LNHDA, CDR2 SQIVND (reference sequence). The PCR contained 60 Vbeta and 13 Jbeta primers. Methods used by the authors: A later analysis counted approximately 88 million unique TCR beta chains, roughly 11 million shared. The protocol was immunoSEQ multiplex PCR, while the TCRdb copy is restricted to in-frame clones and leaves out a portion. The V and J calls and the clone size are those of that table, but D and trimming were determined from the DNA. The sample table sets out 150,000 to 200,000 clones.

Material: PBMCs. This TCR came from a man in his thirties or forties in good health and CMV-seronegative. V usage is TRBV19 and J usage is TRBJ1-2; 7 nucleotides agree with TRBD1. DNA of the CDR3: TGTGCCAGTAGTGCTCTCCGGGACAGCTATGGCTACACCTTC. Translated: CASSALRDSYGYTF.